The clone carrying this T cell receptor beta chain was seen a few times. Its antigen remains unknown. TCRdb itself ran the reads through MiXCR, one entry per CDR3 protein. The sample has hundreds of thousands of distinct CDR3 sequences, 30% to 40% seen once; the top ten hold roughly 20%. This record comes from a study of T cell repertoires in cytomegalovirus infection. Notes on the study in general: CMV-specific TCR beta clonotypes restricted by HLA-C were the ones dominating the ex vivo response.

CDR1 and CDR2 from the germline V gene are SGHVS and FNYEAQ. The CDR3 is made up of 19 amino acids. The germline V and J ends were trimmed by 1 base and 2 bases, with 18 bases remaining between them. This TCR was recovered from a human donor in good health (CMV status not recorded). Some clones in this sample may be carry-over from other donors' samples. The sequencing here drew on cultured PBMCs, taken from culture after CMV antigen stimulation. The rearrangement joins TRBV7-6 to TRBJ2-6; D tentatively fits TRBD1 or TRBD2 (5 bases each). The CDR3 DNA is TGTGCCAGCAGCTTAGTAAACGGCAGGGAGCGGACTGGGGCCAACGTCCTGACTTTC. Protein product: CASSLVNGRERTGANVLTF.